These 22 T cell receptor beta chains came from one sample sequenced in a study of response to subunit inactivated influenza vaccine. A single record per CDR3 protein comes from TCRdb applying MiXCR to the RT-PCR reads. The sample carries some 500,000 distinct CDR3 sequences, approximately 24% recorded once. The specimen comprised CD4+ T cells sorted from PBMCs, sampled roughly 5 days after vaccination. The origin of the receptors is a man aged 45 to 65 who received an inactivated influenza vaccine.

The rearrangement joins TRBV7-1 to TRBJ2-5; D is ambiguous. TRBV7-1 is sorted into the ORF group, with uncertain function. The germline V and J ends were trimmed by 5 bases and 2 bases, with 9 bases remaining between them. This CDR3 contains 13 residues. CDR3 sequence reads: CASSPALQETQYF. Written as DNA, the CDR3 is TGTGCCAGCAGCCCGGCGCTACAAGAGACCCAGTACTTC.

This clonotype was counted between two and nine times. The chain recombines TRBV5-1 with TRBJ1-1; D unclear. The CDR3 spans 15 residues. Germline loops: CDR1 SGHRS, CDR2 YFSETQ. Trimming took 4 bases from V and 1 from J, leaving 14 bases between them. The CDR3 loop reads CASSLHGRGNTEAFF. The CDR3 DNA reads as TGCGCCAGCAGCCTCCATGGGCGGGGGAACACTGAAGCTTTCTTT.

J is TRBJ1-1 and V is TRBV12-3 or TRBV12-4, with D hard to call. Deletions cut 3 bases from V and 7 bases from J, with 9 bases between. The CDR3 sequence is 12 residues long. CDR3 sequence (DNA): TGTGCCAGCAGTTTCAGTAGAGTTGAAGCTTTCTTT. Amino acids: CASSFSRVEAFF.

This clonotype was counted a few times. The CDR3 nucleotides are TGCAGTGCAACAAGCGGGAGAGCGGGCAATGAGCAGTTCTTC. The encoded protein is CSATSGRAGNEQFF. V gene TRBV20-1 combines with J gene TRBJ2-1, with 8 bases identical to TRBD2. The CDR3 contains 14 residues. The trim removed 6 bases at V and 6 bases at J, leaving 10 bases unmatched. Germline assignment: CDR1 DFQATT and CDR2 SNEGSKA (reference sequence).

This clonotype showed up just a few times. J is TRBJ2-7 and V is TRBV12-3 or TRBV12-4; TRBD2 might be the D (6 bases). This CDR3 spans 13 amino acids. Trimming took off 8 bases at V and 2 bases at J, with 13 bases between the two ends. The CDR3 loop is CASAWGDTYEQYF. The CDR3 nucleotides read TGTGCCAGCGCGTGGGGGGATACCTACGAGCAGTACTTC.

This clonotype came up many times. The genes are TRBV14 and TRBJ1-2; D gene ambiguous. V shed 0 bases and J shed 3 bases, with 8 bases lying between them. In germline, CDR1 is SGHDN, CDR2 FVKESK. CDR3 length: 14 amino acids. The CDR3 reads CASSQDRLYYGYTF. CDR3 bases: TGTGCCAGCAGCCAAGACAGGTTATACTATGGCTACACCTTC.

At least ten counts were recorded for this clonotype. The V call is TRBV6-5, the J call TRBJ2-7; TRBD1 matches 7 bases. Unmatched junction bases numbered 1, after V lost 0 bases and J lost 2 bases. The germline gives CDR1 MNHEY, CDR2 SVGAGI. The CDR3 runs to 14 residues. CDR3 region: CASSYSDRAYEQYF. The DNA of the CDR3 is TGTGCCAGCAGTTACTCCGACAGGGCCTACGAGCAGTACTTC.

This clonotype was picked up a small number of times. The chain uses TRBV25-1 and TRBJ2-1, with TRBD2 matching 14 bases. V shed 6 bases, J shed 9 bases, and the junction held 7 bases outside the gene matches. This CDR3 region has 15 residues. Germline values: CDR1 MGHDK, CDR2 SYGVNS. The CDR3 nucleotides are TGTGCCAGCAGGACTAGCGGGAGGGCCACGAGTGAGCAGTTCTTC. Encoded protein: CASRTSGRATSEQFF.

There are a few counts of this clonotype. The chain is built from TRBV6-1 and TRBJ2-1; 8 positions match TRBD2. Germline V CDR1 and CDR2: MNHNS, SASEGT. This CDR3 region has 14 residues. With 6 bases clipped from V and 4 bases from J, the junction kept 5 bases outside the gene matches. The CDR3 loop reads CASSSGTRYNEQFF. DNA for the CDR3: TGTGCCAGCAGCTCCGGGACTAGGTACAATGAGCAGTTCTTC.

This clonotype has more than one count but fewer than ten. This rearrangement joins TRBV4-1 to TRBJ1-5; D gene unclear. The V end was cut by 0 bases, the J end by 7 bases, with 16 bases between. The CDR3 totals 16 residues. Germline-derived CDR1 and CDR2 are MGHRA and YSYEKL. CDR3 amino acids: CASSQDVRLATQPQHF. In DNA form, the CDR3 reads TGCGCCAGCAGCCAAGATGTCAGATTAGCAACCCAGCCCCAGCATTTT.

The chain combines TRBV20-1 with TRBJ2-1, with 10 bases lining up with TRBD2. J was trimmed by 1 base and V by 2 bases; bases with no gene match: 8. This CDR3 has 17 amino acids. Looked up from germline, CDR1 is DFQATT and CDR2 is SNEGSKA (reference sequence). The CDR3 loop reads CSARSPLAGVSYNEQFF. The CDR3 region has the DNA TGCAGTGCTAGATCCCCGCTAGCGGGAGTATCCTACAATGAGCAGTTCTTC.

This clonotype showed up just a few times. The gene calls are TRBV11-1 and TRBJ2-1; D is undetermined. Trimming removed 7 bases from V and 8 bases from J, with 9 bases in between. Germline V gene data show CDR1 as SGHAT and CDR2 as FQDESV (reference sequence). The CDR3 is made up of 11 amino acids. This CDR3 reads CASTQYHEQFF. DNA for the CDR3: TGTGCCAGCACTCAATACCATGAGCAGTTCTTC.

This clonotype was detected only a few times. The chain recombines TRBV5-1 with TRBJ2-3; 11 bases map to TRBD1. Germline-derived CDR1 and CDR2 are SGHRS and YFSETQ. V was clipped by 5 bases and J by 4 bases; unmatched bases: 6. This CDR3 spans 15 amino acids. The CDR3 region is CASRTGTGGPDTQYF. The CDR3 region has the DNA TGCGCCAGCAGAACCGGGACAGGGGGACCAGATACGCAGTATTTT.

This clonotype was counted a few times. V and J are TRBV4-1 and TRBJ2-7; 7 nucleotides align to TRBD1. Trimming took 3 bases from V and 2 from J; bases not matched to a gene: 7. Per germline, CDR1 MGHRA and CDR2 YSYEKL. The CDR3 spans 15 residues. The CDR3 reads CASSQGVGQTYEQYF. The CDR3 bases are TGCGCCAGCAGCCAGGGGGTGGGACAGACCTACGAGCAGTACTTC.

This clonotype has only a few counts. This rearrangement joins TRBV20-1 to TRBJ2-3; D possibly corresponds to TRBD2 (6 bases). CDR1 and CDR2 (germline): DFQATT, SNEGSKA (reference sequence). The CDR3 sequence is 15 residues long. V lost 3 bases, J lost 1 base, and 14 bases lay in between. DNA for the CDR3: TGCAGTGCTAGGTTCCCGGCTAGCGGCACAGATACGCAGTATTTT. Translating it yields CSARFPASGTDTQYF.

This clonotype occurred a few times. The chain couples TRBV7-9 to TRBJ1-1; D ambiguous. Trimming removed 5 bases from V and 1 base from J, with 5 bases in between. Germline V gene lookup returns CDR1 SEHNR and CDR2 FQNEAQ (reference sequence). This CDR3 has 12 residues. CDR3 protein: CASSIENTEAFF. The CDR3 coding sequence is TGTGCCAGCAGCATAGAGAACACTGAAGCTTTCTTT.

This clonotype showed up many times. The chain links TRBV10-3 to TRBJ2-7; D uncertain. Germline V gene sequence: CDR1 ENHRY, CDR2 SYGVKD. Trimming cost V 2 bases and J 2 bases, with 4 bases left between them. The CDR3 has 12 residues. CDR3 protein: CAISERTYEQYF. In DNA form, the CDR3 reads TGTGCCATCAGTGAGCGGACCTACGAGCAGTACTTC.

The rearrangement joins TRBV5-4 to TRBJ1-6; D remains ambiguous. V shed 0 bases and J shed 4 bases, with 8 bases lying between them. CDR3 length: 15 amino acids. Germline-derived CDR1 and CDR2 are SGHNT and YYREEE (reference sequence). The CDR3 DNA reads as TGTGCCAGCAGCTTGGATCGGGTTTATAATTCACCCCTCCACTTT. It translates to CASSLDRVYNSPLHF.

V usage is TRBV7-2 and J usage is TRBJ1-2; unclear D gene. The V gene lost 1 base and the J gene lost 4 bases, with 1 base spanning the gap. The CDR3 contains 11 residues. In germline, CDR1 is SGHTA, CDR2 FQGNSA. The CDR3 protein is CASSLVYGYTF. Written as DNA, the CDR3 is TGTGCCAGCAGCTTAGTCTATGGCTACACCTTC.

This clonotype was detected a few times. The chain combines TRBV20-1 with TRBJ2-1; D is ambiguous. The CDR3 totals 16 residues. V lost 0 bases and J lost 4, with 16 bases in between. Germline CDR1 reads DFQATT; CDR2 reads SNEGSKA (reference sequence). The CDR3: CSARDWRGRSYNEQFF. CDR3 sequence (DNA): TGCAGTGCTAGAGATTGGAGAGGACGTAGTTACAATGAGCAGTTCTTC.

This rearrangement joins TRBV5-5 to TRBJ2-7, with D perhaps TRBD1 or TRBD2 (5 bases each). The germline V gene has CDR1 SGHKS and CDR2 YYEKEE (reference sequence). This CDR3 has 16 residues. Trimming removed 3 bases at V and 1 base at J, with 17 bases between. CDR3 in DNA: TGTGCCAGCAGCTATCTACAGGCCTCGGGATCCTACGAGCAGTACTTC. Its translation: CASSYLQASGSYEQYF. The full variable domain, with the rest looked up from reference TRBV5-5 and TRBJ2-7, is DAGVTQSPTHLIKTRGQQVTLRCSPISGHKSVSWYQQVLGQGPQFIFQYYEKEERGRGNFPDRFSARQFPNYSSELNVNALLLGDSALYLCASSYLQASGSYEQYFGPGTRLTVT.

The genes are TRBV7-2 and TRBJ1-1, with 8 bases fitting TRBD1. Per the germline V gene, CDR1 is SGHTA and CDR2 is FQGNSA. V lost 5 bases, J lost 5 bases, and 7 bases stayed unmatched. The CDR3 is 14 amino acids. CDR3 sequence: CASSRDRGGTEAFF. The DNA of the CDR3 is TGTGCCAGCAGCAGAGACAGGGGTGGTACTGAAGCTTTCTTT.